The rows below give T cell receptor beta chains drawn from one sample of a study of T cell responses to AZD1222 COVID-19 vaccine. TCRdb keeps only in-frame clones here, not all; method: immunoSEQ multiplex PCR. The repertoire holds 95,000 to 150,000 clones, with more than 80% as singletons. Sequencing was performed on peripheral blood, taken on day 0 of AZD1222 vaccination. The receptors shown here come from an adult in good health. CDR3s include the opening cysteine and the closing phenylalanine or tryptophan.

CDR3	J	V
CASSKTVGPICCVANVLTF	TRBJ2-6	TRBV21-1
CASSPGTGYGYTF	TRBJ1-2	TRBV2
CASMYRANSNQPQHF	TRBJ1-5	TRBV19
CASSLRGQETQYF	TRBJ2-5	TRBV12-3/TRBV12-4
CASSFAADQETQYF	TRBJ2-5	TRBV28
CASRGRANNYGYTF	TRBJ1-2	TRBV10-1
CASSSRRGANVLTF	TRBJ2-6	TRBV3-1/TRBV3-2
CASSLGAAKDTEAFF	TRBJ1-1	TRBV7-3
CAIDRGAKNIQYF	TRBJ2-4	TRBV7-9
CASSVDVQGPGWGYTF	TRBJ1-2	TRBV9
CASSMGVGSSGGELFF	TRBJ2-2	TRBV27
CASRPTPGGGYEQYF	TRBJ2-7	TRBV19
CARRMIARQHF	TRBJ1-5	TRBV5-3
CASSLFYEQYF	TRBJ2-7	TRBV7-2
CASSYLTEAFF	TRBJ1-1	TRBV2
CASSLSSPRDRGNYGYTF	TRBJ1-2	TRBV28
CASSPGAYGYTF	TRBJ1-2	TRBV2
CASSWRGVPEAFF	TRBJ1-1	TRBV7-2
CATSDQGAAGYTF	TRBJ1-2	TRBV24-1
CASRGQGMQGYTF	TRBJ1-2	TRBV2
CASSPETSSYNEQFF	TRBJ2-1	TRBV5-1
CASSQEGQGFNEQYF	TRBJ2-7	TRBV3-1/TRBV3-2
CASSVEGEGTDTQYF	TRBJ2-3	TRBV9
CATFRDSGNTIYF	TRBJ1-3	TRBV2
CASSSSPGKGADTQYF	TRBJ2-3	TRBV5-4
CASSPADTQYF	TRBJ2-3	TRBV7-9
CASSLGGTSNEQFF	TRBJ2-1	TRBV11-2
CASSQVGGGNSGNTIYF	TRBJ1-3	TRBV4-2
CASSPSGGTAYEQYF	TRBJ2-7	TRBV9
CAWSISAWGEQYF	TRBJ2-7	TRBV30
CASSLSRGYNEQFF	TRBJ2-1	TRBV7-3
CASSSGGRPGANEKLFF	TRBJ1-4	TRBV5-1